Below, 2 T cell receptor beta chains from the same sample are listed, as sequenced in a study of T cells in Graves' hyperthyroidism and ophthalmopathy. The TCR beta CDR3 regions underwent amplification using RNA transcripts as the source. The HTBI set primed first-round TCR CDR3 RT-PCR. TCRdb reprocessed the multiplex PCR reads via MiXCR and lists one record per CDR3 protein. The profile covers some 370,000 distinct CDR3 sequences, with about 18% appearing a single time and more than 30% taken by the ten largest. The sequenced sample was blood. The receptors were sampled from a woman aged 25 to 39 with Graves' hyperthyroidism that later progressed to Graves' ophthalmopathy.

The J gene is TRBJ2-2, the V gene TRBV3-1; 10 bases fit TRBD2. This CDR3 is built from 18 residues. Looked up from germline, CDR1 is LGHDT and CDR2 is YNNKEL (reference sequence). The V gene end was trimmed by 0 bases and the J gene end by 3 bases; junction bases not matched to a gene: 7. Here the CDR3 DNA reads TGTGCCAGCAGCCAAGAATGGGAGCTAGCGGGAGACACCGGGGAGCTGTTTTTT. Translating gives CASSQEWELAGDTGELFF.

In its sample, this clonotype was seen many times. The gene calls are TRBV28 and TRBJ2-1; D uncertain. CDR3 length: 14 residues. Germline CDR1 is MDHEN and CDR2 is SYDVKM. The V and J ends lost 6 bases and 4 bases respectively, with 13 bases between them. The CDR3 sequence: CASRRFGQYNEQFF. Here the CDR3 DNA reads TGTGCCAGCAGGCGGTTCGGGCAATACAATGAGCAGTTCTTC.